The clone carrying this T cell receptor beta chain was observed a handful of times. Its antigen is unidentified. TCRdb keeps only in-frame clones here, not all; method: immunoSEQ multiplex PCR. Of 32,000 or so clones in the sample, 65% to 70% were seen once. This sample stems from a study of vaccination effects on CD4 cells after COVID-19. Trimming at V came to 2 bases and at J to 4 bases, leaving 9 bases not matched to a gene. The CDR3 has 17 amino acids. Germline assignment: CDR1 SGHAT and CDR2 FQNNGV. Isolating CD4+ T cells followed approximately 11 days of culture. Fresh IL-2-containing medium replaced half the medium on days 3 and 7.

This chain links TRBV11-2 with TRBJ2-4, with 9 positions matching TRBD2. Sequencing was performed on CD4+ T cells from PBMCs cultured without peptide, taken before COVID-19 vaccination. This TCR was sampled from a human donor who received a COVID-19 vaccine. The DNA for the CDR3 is TGTGCCAGCAGCTTATCCGGGACTAGCTTTGTTAAAAACATTCAGTACTTC. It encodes CASSLSGTSFVKNIQYF.